This is a list of T cell receptor beta chains from one sample in a study of blood T cell repertoires in COVID-19. The protocol was immunoSEQ multiplex PCR, while the TCRdb copy is restricted to in-frame clones and leaves out a portion. The table shows some 93,000 clones, with 75% to 90% occurring only once. Sequenced sample: peripheral blood. The receptors here all came from an elderly woman with acute or convalescent COVID-19. The CDR3 runs from the conserved cysteine through the conserved F or W. Only some rows state a clone size, as once, few, many or a class for expanded clones.

cdr3_length | clone_size | v_call | cdr3_aa
14 | NA | TRBV19 | CASSTMTGNQPQHF
15 | NA | TRBV5-1 | CASSLSGQNTGELFF
15 | many | TRBV9 | CASSGSGSGLYGYTF
13 | NA | TRBV5-4 | CASSLDNGGEQYF
15 | NA | TRBV7-2 | CASRLGLAGGNEQFF
15 | NA | TRBV24-1 | CATSDHIQGTGELFF
17 | NA | TRBV5-1 | CASSLAYQGGGIDTQYF
13 | NA | TRBV10-3 | CAITGQDHYGYTF
14 | NA | TRBV27 | CASGRTGLNYGYTF
15 | NA | TRBV25-1 | CASSEWTGGATGYTF
14 | NA | TRBV2 | CASRRDRQAYEQYF
17 | NA | TRBV24-1 | CATSDPKRGLGTDTQYF
16 | NA | TRBV5-1 | CASSLKPTSGGIEQYF
15 | few | TRBV5-4 | CASSLGPALPYEQYF
14 | few | TRBV19 | CASEGQGDRQPQHF
15 | NA | TRBV20-1 | CSASGQYSGANVLTF
16 | NA | TRBV4-1 | CASSQEGQSPTGELFF
15 | NA | TRBV6-5 | CASSYSGGSRTEAFF
16 | once | TRBV9 | CASSVATGTGQDEQFF
13 | once | TRBV5-6 | CASSGQGWTEAFF
14 | NA | TRBV7-3 | CASSEGYPYNEQFF
18 | NA | TRBV24-1 | CATSDPTASGGPYNEQFF
18 | NA | TRBV5-1 | CASSLASSGGKKPTEQYF
15 | NA | TRBV24-1 | CATSGLRGGSDTQYF
20 | NA | TRBV23-1 | CASSQLSERGGTSGTNEQFF
13 | once | TRBV19 | CASANRGFGEAFF
16 | NA | TRBV15 | CATSRANDRVGYGYTF
13 | NA | TRBV7-2 | CASSLGREYEQYF
14 | NA | TRBV28 | CASQQGFSNQPQHF
14 | NA | TRBV24-1 | CATSDRQGDYGYTF
15 | NA | TRBV7-3 | CASSRRGSGTDTQYF
13 | NA | TRBV5-4 | CASSKDRLGGYTF
11 | NA | TRBV6-1 | CASSQSYEQYF
16 | NA | TRBV7-2 | CASSYTGTVSYNEQFF
16 | NA | TRBV19 | CASSRGTGGSKNIQYF
15 | NA | TRBV18 | CASSPLGQGSYEQYF
15 | NA | TRBV4-1 | CASSQDRVNNSPLHF
14 | NA | TRBV18 | CASSPRGQSTEAFF
15 | NA | TRBV19 | CASSTEDSSTQPQHF
13 | NA | TRBV4-2 | CASSQVDTTEAFF
12 | NA | TRBV3-1/TRBV3-2 | CASSQGRAGYTF
13 | NA | TRBV2 | CASRGQMNTEAFF
15 | NA | TRBV19 | CASSRGTLTTGELFF
16 | NA | TRBV4-1 | CASSQVPGVSNQPQHF
16 | once | TRBV19 | CASSLGQTRVTGELFF